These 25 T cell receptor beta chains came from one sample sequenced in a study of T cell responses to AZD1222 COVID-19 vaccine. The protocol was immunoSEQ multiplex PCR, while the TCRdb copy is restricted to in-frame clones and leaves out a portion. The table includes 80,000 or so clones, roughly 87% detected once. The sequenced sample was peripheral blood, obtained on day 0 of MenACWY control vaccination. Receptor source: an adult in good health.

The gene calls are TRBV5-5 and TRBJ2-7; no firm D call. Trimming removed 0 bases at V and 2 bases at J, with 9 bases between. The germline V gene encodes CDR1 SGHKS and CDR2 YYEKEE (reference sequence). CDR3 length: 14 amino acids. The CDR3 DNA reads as TGTGCCAGCAGCTTGGCAGTTCCCCCCTACGAGCAGTACTTC. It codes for CASSLAVPPYEQYF.

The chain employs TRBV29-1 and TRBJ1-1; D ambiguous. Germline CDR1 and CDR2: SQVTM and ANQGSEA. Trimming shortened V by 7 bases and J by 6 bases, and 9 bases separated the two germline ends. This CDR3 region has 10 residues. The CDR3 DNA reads TGCAGCGCTCACAAAGCTGAAGCTTTCTTT. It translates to CSAHKAEAFF. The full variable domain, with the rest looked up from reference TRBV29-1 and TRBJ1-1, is SAVISQKPSRDICQRGTSLTIQCQVDSQVTMMFWYRQQPGQSLTLIATANQGSEATYESGFVIDKFPISRPNLTFSTLTVSNMSPEDSSIYLCSAHKAEAFFGQGTRLTVV.

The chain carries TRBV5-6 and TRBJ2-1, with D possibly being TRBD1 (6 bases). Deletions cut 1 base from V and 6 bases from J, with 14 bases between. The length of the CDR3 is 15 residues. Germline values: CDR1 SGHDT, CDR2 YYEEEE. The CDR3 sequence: CASSLWSRGGNEQFF. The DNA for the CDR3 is TGTGCCAGCAGCTTGTGGTCTAGAGGGGGCAATGAGCAGTTCTTC.

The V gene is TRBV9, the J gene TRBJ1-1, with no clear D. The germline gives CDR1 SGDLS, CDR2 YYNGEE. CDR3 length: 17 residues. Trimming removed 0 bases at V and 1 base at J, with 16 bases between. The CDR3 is CASSVGGRLGSNTEAFF. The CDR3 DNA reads TGTGCCAGCAGCGTAGGTGGCCGACTAGGGTCGAACACTGAAGCTTTCTTT.

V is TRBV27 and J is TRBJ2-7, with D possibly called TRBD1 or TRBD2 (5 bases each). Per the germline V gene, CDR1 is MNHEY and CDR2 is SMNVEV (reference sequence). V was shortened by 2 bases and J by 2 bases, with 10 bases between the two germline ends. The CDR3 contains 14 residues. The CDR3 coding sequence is TGTGCCAGCAGTTTAGGGGGTACGACCTACGAGCAGTACTTC. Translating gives CASSLGGTTYEQYF.

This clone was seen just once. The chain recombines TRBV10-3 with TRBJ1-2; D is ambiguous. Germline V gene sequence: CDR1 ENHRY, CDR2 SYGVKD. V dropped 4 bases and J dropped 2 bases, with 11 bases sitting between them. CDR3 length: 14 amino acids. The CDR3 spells CAISGGGGNYGYTF. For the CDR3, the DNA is TGTGCCATCAGTGGAGGCGGCGGAAACTATGGCTACACCTTC.

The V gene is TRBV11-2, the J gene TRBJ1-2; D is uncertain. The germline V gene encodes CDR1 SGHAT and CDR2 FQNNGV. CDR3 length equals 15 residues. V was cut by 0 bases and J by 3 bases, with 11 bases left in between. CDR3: CASSLESSSDYGYTF. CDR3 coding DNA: TGTGCCAGCAGCTTAGAAAGCAGCTCAGACTATGGCTACACCTTC.

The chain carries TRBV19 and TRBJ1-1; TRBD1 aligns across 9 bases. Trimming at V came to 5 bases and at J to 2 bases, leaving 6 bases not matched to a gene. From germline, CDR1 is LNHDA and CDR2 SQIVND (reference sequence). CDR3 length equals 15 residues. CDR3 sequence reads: CASSLRDRVNTEAFF. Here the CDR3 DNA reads TGTGCCAGTAGTCTTCGGGACAGGGTAAACACTGAAGCTTTCTTT.

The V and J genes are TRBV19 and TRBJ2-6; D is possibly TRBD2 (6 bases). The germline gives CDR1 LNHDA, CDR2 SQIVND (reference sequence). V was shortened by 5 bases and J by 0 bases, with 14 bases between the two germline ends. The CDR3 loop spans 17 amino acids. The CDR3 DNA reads TGTGCCAGTAGTGGGGGGATACTTAGCTCTGGGGCCAACGTCCTGACTTTC. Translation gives CASSGGILSSGANVLTF. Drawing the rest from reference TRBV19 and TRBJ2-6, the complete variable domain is DGGITQSPKYLFRKEGQNVTLSCEQNLNHDAMYWYRQDPGQGLRLIYYSQIVNDFQKGDIAEGYSVSREKKESFPLTVTSAQKNPTAFYLCASSGGILSSGANVLTFGAGSRLTVL.

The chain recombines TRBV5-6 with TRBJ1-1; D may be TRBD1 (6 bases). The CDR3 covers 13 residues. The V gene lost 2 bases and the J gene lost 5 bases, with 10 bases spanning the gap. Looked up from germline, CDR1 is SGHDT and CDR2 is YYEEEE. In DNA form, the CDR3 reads TGTGCCAGCAGCTTTCAGGGGCCGACTGAAGCTTTCTTT. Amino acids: CASSFQGPTEAFF.

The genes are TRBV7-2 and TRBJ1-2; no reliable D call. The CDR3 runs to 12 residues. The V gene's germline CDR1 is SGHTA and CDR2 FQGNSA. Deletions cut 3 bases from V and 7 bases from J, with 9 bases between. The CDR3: CASSFARRGYTF. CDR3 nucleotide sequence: TGTGCCAGCAGCTTCGCTAGGCGTGGCTACACCTTC.

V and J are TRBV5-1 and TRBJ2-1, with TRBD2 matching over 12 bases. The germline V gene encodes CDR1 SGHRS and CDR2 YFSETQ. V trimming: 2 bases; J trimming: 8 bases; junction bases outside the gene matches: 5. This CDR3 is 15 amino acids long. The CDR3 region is CASSLTSGGSDEQFF. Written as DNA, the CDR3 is TGCGCCAGCAGCTTAACTAGCGGGGGGAGCGATGAGCAGTTCTTC. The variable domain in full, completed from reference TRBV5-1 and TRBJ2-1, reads KAGVTQTPRYLIKTRGQQVTLSCSPISGHRSVSWYQQTPGQGLQFLFEYFSETQRNKGNFPGRFSGRQFSNSRSEMNVSTLELGDSALYLCASSLTSGGSDEQFFGPGTRLTVL.

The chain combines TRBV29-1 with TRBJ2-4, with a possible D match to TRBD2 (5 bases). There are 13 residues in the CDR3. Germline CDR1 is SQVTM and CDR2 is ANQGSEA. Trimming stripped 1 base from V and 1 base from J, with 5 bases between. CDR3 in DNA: TGCAGCGTTGAAGGAGGGGCCAAAAACATTCAGTACTTC. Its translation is CSVEGGAKNIQYF. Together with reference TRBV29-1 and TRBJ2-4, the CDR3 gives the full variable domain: SAVISQKPSRDICQRGTSLTIQCQVDSQVTMMFWYRQQPGQSLTLIATANQGSEATYESGFVIDKFPISRPNLTFSTLTVSNMSPEDSSIYLCSVEGGAKNIQYFGAGTRLSVL.

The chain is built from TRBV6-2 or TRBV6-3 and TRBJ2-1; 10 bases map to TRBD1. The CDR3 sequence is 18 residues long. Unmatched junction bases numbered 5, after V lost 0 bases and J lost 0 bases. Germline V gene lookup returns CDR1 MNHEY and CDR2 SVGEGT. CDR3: CASSYSRDRGSSYNEQFF. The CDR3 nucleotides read TGTGCCAGCAGTTACTCCCGGGACAGGGGAAGCTCCTACAATGAGCAGTTCTTC.

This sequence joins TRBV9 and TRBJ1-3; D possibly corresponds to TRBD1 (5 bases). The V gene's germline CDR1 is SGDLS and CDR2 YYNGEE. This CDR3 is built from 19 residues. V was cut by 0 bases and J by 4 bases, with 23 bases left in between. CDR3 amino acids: CASSVGARDATAKGNTIYF. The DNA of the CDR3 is TGTGCCAGCAGCGTAGGCGCCCGGGACGCCACCGCCAAAGGAAACACCATATATTTT.

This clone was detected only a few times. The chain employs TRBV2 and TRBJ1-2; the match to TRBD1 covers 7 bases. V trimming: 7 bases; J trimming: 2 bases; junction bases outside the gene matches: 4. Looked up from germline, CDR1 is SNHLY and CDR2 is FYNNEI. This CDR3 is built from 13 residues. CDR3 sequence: CASNPGQNYGYTF. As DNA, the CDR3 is TGTGCCAGCAACCCGGGACAGAACTATGGCTACACCTTC.

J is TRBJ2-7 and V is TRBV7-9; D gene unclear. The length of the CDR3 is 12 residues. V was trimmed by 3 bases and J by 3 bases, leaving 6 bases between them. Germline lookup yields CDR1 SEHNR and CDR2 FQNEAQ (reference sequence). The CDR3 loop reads CASSFSGYEQYF. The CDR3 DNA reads TGTGCCAGCAGCTTCTCGGGCTACGAGCAGTACTTC.

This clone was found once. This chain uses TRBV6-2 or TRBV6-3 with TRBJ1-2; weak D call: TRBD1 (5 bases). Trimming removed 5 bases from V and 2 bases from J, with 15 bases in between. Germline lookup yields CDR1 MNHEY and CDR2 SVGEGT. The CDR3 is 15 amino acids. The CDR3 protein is CASSGMEGHNYGYTF. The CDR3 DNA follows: TGTGCCAGCAGTGGCATGGAGGGGCACAACTATGGCTACACCTTC.

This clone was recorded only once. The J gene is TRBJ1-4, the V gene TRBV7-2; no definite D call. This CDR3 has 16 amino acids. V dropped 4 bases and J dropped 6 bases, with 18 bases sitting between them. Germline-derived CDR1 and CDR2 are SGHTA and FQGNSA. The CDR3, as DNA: TGTGCCAGCAGCTCCCCTGAGAGGGTTGGGTATGAAAAACTGTTTTTT. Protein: CASSSPERVGYEKLFF.

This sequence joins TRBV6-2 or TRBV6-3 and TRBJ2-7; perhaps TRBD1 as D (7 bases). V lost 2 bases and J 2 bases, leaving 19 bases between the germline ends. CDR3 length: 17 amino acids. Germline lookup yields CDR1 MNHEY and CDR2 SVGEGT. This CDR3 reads CASSYPSTGREAYEQYF. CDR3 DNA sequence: TGTGCCAGCAGTTACCCCTCGACAGGGCGGGAAGCCTACGAGCAGTACTTC.

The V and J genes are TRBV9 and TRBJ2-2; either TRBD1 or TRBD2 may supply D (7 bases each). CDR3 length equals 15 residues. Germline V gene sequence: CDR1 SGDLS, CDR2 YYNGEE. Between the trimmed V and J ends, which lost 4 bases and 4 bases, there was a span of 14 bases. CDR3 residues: CASSPRGGLTGELFF. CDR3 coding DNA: TGTGCCAGCAGCCCCAGGGGGGGGCTCACCGGGGAGCTGTTTTTT.

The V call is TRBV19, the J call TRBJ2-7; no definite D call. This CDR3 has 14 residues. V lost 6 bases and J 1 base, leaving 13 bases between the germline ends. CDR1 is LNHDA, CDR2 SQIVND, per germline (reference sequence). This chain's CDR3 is CASSKGTISYEQYF. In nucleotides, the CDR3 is TGTGCCAGTAGCAAAGGAACTATTTCCTACGAGCAGTACTTC.

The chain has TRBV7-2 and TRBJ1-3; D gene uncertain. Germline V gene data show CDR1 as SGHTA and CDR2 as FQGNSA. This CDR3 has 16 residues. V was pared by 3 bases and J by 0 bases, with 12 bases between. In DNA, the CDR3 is TGTGCCAGCAGCTTCGGACGGTCGAGCTCTGGAAACACCATATATTTT. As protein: CASSFGRSSSGNTIYF.

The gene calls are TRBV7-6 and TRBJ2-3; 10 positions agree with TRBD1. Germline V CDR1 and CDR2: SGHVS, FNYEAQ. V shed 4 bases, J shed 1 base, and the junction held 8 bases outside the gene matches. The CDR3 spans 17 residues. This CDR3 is CASSSAGTGVGTDTQYF. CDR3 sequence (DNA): TGTGCCAGCAGCTCCGCCGGGACAGGGGTTGGCACAGATACGCAGTATTTT.

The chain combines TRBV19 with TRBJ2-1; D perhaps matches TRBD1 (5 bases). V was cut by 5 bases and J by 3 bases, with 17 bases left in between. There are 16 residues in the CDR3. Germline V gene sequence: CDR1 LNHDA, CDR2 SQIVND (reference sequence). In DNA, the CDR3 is TGTGCCAGTAGTGACGCCACAGGCAACAACTACAATGAGCAGTTCTTC. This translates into CASSDATGNNYNEQFF.